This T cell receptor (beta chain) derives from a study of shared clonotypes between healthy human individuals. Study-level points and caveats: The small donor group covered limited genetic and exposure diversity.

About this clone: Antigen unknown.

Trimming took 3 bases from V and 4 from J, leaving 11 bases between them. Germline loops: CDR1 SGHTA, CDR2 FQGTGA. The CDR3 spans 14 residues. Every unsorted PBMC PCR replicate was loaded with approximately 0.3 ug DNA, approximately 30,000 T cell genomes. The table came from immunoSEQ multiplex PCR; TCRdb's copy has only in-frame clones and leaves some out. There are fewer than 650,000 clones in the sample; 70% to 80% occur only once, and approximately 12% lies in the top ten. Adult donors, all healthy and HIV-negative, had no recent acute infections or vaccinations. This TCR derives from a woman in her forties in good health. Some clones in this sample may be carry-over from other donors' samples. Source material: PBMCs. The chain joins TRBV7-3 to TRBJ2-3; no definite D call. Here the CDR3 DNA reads TGTGCCAGCAGCTTGTCTTACGCGTCAGATACGCAGTATTTT. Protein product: CASSLSYASDTQYF. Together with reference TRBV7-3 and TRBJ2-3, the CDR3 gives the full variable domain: GAGVSQTPSNKVTEKGKYVELRCDPISGHTALYWYRQSLGQGPEFLIYFQGTGAADDSGLPNDRFFAVRPEGSVSTLKIQRTERGDSAVYLCASSLSYASDTQYFGPGTRLTVL.